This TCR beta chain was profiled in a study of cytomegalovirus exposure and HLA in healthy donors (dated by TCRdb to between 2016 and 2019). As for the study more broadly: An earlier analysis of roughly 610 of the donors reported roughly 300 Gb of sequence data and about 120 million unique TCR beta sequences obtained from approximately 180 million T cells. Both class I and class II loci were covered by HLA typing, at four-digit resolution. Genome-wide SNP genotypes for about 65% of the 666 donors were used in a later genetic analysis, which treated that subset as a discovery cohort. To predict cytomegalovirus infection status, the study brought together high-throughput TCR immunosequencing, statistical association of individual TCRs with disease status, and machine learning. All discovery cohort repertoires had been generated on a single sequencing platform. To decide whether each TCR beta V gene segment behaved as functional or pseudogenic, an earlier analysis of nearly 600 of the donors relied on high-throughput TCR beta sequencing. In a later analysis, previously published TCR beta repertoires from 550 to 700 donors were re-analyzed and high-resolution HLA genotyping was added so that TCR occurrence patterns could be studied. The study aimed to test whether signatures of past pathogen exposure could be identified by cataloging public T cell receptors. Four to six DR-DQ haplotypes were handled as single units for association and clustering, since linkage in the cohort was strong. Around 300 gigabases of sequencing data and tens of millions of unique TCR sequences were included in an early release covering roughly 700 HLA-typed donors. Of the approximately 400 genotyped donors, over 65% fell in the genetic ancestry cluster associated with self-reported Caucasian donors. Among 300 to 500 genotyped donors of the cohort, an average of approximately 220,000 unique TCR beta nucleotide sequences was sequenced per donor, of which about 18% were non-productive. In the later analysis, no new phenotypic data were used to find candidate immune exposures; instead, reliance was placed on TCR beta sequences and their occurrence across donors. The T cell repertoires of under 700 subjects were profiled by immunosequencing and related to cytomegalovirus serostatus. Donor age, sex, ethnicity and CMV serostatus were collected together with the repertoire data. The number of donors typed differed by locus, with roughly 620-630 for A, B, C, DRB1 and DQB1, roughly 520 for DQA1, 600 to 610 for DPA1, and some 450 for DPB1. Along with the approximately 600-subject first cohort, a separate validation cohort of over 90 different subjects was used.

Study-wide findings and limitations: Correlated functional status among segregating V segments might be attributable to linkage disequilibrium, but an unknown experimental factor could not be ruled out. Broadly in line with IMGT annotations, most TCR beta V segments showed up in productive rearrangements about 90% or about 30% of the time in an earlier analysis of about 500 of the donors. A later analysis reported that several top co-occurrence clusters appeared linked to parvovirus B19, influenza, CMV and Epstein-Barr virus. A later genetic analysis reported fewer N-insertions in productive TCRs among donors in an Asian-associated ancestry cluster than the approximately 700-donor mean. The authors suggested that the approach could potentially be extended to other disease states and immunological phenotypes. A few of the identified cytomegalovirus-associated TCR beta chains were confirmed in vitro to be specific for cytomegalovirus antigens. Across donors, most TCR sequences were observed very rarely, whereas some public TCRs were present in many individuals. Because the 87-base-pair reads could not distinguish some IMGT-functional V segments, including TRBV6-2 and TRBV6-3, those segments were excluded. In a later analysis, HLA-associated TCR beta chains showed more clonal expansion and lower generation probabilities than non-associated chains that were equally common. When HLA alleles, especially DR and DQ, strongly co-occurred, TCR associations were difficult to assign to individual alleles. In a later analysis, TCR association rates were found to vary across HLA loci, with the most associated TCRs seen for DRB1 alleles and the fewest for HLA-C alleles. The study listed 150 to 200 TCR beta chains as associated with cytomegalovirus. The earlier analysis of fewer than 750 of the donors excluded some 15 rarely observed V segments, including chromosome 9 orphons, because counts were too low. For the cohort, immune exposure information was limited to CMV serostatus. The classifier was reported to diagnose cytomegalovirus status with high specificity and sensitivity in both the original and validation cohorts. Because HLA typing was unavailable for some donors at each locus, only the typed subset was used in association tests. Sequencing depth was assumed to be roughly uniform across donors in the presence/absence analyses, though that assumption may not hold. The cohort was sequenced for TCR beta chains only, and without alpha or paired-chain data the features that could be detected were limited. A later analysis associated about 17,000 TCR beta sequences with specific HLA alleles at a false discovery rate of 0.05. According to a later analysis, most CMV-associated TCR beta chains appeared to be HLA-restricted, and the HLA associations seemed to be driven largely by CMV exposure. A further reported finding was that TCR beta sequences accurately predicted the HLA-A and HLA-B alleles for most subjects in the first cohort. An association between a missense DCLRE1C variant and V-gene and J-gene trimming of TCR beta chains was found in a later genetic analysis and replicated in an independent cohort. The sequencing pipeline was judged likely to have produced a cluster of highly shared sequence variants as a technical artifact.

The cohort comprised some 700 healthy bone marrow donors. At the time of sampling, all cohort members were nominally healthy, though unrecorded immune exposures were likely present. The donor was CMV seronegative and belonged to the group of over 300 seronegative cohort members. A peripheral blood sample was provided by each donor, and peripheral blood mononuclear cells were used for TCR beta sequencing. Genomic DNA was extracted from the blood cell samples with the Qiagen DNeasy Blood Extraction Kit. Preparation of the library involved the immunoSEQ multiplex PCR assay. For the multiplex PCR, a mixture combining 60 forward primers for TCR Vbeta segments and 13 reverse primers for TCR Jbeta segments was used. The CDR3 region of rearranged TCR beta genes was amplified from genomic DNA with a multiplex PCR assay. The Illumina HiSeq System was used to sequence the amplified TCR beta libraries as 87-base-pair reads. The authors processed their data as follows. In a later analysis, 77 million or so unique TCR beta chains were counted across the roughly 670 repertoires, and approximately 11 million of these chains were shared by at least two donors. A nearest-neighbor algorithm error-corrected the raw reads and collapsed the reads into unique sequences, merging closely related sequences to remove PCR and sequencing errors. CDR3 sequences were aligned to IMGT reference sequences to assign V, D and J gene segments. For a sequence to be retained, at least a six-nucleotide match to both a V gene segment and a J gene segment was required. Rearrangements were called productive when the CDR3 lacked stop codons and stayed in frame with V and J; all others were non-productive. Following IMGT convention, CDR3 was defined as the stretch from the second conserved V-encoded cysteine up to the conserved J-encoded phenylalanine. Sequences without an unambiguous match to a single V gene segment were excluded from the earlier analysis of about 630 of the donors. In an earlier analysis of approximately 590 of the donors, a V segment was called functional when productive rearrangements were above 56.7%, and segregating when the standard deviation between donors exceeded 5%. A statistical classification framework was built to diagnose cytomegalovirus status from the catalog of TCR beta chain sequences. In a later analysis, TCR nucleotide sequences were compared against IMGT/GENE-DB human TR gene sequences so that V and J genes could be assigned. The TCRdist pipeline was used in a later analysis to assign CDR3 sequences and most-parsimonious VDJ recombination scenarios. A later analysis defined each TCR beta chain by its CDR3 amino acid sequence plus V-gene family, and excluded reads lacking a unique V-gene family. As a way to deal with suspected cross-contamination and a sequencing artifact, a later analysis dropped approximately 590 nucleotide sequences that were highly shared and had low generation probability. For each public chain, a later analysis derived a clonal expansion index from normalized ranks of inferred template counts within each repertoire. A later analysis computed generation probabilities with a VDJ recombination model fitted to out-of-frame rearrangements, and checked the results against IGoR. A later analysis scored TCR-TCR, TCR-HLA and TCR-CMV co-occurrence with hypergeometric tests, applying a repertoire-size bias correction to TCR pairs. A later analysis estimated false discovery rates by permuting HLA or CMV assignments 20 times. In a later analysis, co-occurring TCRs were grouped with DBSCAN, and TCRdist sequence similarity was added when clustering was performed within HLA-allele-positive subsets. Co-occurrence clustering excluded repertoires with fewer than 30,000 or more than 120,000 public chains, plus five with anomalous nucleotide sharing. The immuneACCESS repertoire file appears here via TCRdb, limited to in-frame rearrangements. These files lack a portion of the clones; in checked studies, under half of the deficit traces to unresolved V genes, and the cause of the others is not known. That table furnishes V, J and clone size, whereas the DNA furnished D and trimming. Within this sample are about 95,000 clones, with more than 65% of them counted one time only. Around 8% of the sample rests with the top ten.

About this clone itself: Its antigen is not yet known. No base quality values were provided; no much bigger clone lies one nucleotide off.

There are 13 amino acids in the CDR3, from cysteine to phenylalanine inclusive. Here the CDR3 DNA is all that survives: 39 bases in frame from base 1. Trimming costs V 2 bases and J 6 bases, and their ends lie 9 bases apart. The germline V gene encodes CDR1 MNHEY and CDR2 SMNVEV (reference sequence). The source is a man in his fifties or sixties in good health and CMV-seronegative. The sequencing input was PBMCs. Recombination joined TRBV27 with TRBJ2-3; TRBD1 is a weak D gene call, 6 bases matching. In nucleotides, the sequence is TGTGCCAGCAGTTTAGGGGGACATGATACGCAGTATTTT. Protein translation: CASSLGGHDTQYF.